This record covers a single TCR beta chain. The sample is drawn from a study of CD8 T cells in Susac syndrome. A quantity of about 0.45 to 1 ug RNA underwent reverse transcription using random hexamers. MiXCR, run by TCRdb on the immunoSEQ multiplex PCR reads, gives a single entry per CDR3 protein. The sample shows 200,000 or so distinct CDR3 sequences, roughly 96% of them seen only once. The V segment lost 5 bases and the J segment 6 bases; nucleotides outside the gene matches: 8. Germline assignment: CDR1 DFQATT and CDR2 SNEGSKA (reference sequence). This CDR3 has 15 residues. The chain links TRBV20-1 to TRBJ2-2, with 11 bases matching TRBD2. The material sequenced was CD4+ T cells from PBMCs. The sequence came from a human donor with multiple sclerosis. The CDR3 reads CSAGSGRARAGELFF. In DNA form, the CDR3 reads TGCAGTGCTGGTAGCGGGAGGGCCAGGGCCGGGGAGCTGTTTTTT.